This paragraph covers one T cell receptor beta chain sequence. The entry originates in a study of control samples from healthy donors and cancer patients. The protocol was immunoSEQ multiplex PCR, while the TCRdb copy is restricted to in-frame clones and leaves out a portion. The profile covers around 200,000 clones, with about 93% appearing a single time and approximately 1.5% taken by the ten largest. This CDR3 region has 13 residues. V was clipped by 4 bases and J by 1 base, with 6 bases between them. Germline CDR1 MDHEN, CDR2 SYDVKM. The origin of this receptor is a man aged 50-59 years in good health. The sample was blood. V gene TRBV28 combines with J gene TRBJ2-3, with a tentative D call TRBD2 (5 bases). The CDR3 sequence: CASSSGGTDTQYF. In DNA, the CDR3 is TGTGCCAGCAGTTCCGGGGGCACAGATACGCAGTATTTT. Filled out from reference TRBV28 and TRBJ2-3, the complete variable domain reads DVKVTQSSRYLVKRTGEKVFLECVQDMDHENMFWYRQDPGLGLRLIYFSYDVKMKEKGDIPEGYSVSREKKERFSLILESASTNQTSMYLCASSSGGTDTQYFGPGTRLTVL.